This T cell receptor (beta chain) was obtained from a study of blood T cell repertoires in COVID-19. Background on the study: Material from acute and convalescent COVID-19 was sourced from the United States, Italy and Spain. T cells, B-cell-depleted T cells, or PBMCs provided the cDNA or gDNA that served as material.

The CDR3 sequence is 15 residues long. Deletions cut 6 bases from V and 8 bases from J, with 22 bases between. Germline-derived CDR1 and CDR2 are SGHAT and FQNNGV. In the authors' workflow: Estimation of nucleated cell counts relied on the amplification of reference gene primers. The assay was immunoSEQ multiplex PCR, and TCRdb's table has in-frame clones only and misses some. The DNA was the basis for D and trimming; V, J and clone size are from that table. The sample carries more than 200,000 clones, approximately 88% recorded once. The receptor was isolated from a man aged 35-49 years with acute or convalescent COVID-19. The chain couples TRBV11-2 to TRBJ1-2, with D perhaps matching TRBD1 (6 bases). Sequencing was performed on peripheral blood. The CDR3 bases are TGTGCCAGCAGTCAACATCTCAGGGGTCGGGACGGCTACACCTTC. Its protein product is CASSQHLRGRDGYTF.